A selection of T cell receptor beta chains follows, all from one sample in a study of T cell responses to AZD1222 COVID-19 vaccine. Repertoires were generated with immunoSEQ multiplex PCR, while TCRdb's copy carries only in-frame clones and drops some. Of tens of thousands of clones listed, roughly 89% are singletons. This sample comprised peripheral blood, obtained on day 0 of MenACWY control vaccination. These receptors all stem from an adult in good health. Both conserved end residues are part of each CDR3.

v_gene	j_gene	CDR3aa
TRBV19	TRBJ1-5	CASSIQEAQPQHF
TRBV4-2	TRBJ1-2	CASSQDLSGNYGYTF
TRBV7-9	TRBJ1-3	CASSLGAVSGNTIYF
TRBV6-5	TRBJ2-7	CASSYATRGTYEQYF
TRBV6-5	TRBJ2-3	CASGTSGGRDTQYF
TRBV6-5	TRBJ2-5	CASIGAQETQYF
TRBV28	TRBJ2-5	CASSQGNQETQYF
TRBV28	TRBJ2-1	CASWTQEGAQFF
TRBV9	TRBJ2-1	CASSVGGGPSYNEQFF
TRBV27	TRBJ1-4	CASSSLGVPTNEKLFF
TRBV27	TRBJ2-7	CASSLLRGSSYEQYF
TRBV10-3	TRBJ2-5	CAIRGGAWETQYF
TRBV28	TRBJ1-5	CAGGGDNQPQHF
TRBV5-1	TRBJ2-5	CASRKQGFEETQYF
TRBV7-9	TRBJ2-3	CASSLGGDNTQYF
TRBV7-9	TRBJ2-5	CASSFPPEGAGETQYF
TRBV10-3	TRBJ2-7	CAISESYTELSYEQYF
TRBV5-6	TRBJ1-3	CASSLVRTGNTIYF
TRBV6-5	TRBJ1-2	CASSRTPNYGYTF
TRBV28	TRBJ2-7	CASRSPGTGPYEQYF
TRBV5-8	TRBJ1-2	CASSPLRERGYTF
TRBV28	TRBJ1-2	CASSGPLGFGYTF
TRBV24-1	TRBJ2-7	CATSDRTNYEQYF